The TCR beta chain under discussion was sequenced for a study of cytomegalovirus exposure and HLA in healthy donors. The study's findings and limits: Reportedly, fewer N-insertions than the roughly 700-donor mean appeared in an Asian-associated ancestry cluster in a later analysis.

It was with 60 Vbeta and 13 Jbeta primers that the PCR ran. Sequencing was performed with immunoSEQ multiplex PCR; in TCRdb, only in-frame clones are kept and a portion is missing. The sample records some 170,000 clones, around four fifths being singletons. In regard to this clone: Antigen specificity is unknown.

The sequenced sample was PBMCs. This TCR derives from a woman aged 55 to 70 in good health and CMV-seropositive.

The CDR3 sequence is CASSDEAGRNQPQHF. The CDR3 DNA reads as TGTGCCAGCAGTGACGAAGCAGGGCGCAATCAGCCCCAGCATTTT. This sequence joins TRBV2 and TRBJ1-5; maybe TRBD1 (5 bases). Germline V gene sequence: CDR1 SNHLY, CDR2 FYNNEI. This CDR3 is built from 15 residues. The ends were cut back, 3 bases at V and 2 bases at J, with 11 bases in the middle.